This TCR beta chain is from a study of T cells in Graves' hyperthyroidism and ophthalmopathy. RNA transcripts were the template for amplifying TCR beta CDR3 regions. The TCR CDR3 first-round RT-PCR relied on the HTBI primer set. TCRdb re-called the multiplex PCR reads with MiXCR, one entry per CDR3 protein. The data hold around 600,000 distinct CDR3 sequences, with roughly 15% observed a single time. This clonotype was observed a few times. Sequences were obtained from blood. This TCR was sampled from a woman aged 35 to 49 with Graves' ophthalmopathy.

CDR3 in amino acids: CASSPGTVGANVLTF. The DNA of the CDR3 is TGTGCCAGCTCACCCGGGACAGTTGGGGCCAACGTCCTGACTTTC. The genes are TRBV18 and TRBJ2-6; TRBD1 matches 7 bases. Germline values: CDR1 KGHSH, CDR2 LQKENI. The CDR3 totals 15 residues. The V segment lost 3 bases and the J segment 3 bases; nucleotides outside the gene matches: 2.